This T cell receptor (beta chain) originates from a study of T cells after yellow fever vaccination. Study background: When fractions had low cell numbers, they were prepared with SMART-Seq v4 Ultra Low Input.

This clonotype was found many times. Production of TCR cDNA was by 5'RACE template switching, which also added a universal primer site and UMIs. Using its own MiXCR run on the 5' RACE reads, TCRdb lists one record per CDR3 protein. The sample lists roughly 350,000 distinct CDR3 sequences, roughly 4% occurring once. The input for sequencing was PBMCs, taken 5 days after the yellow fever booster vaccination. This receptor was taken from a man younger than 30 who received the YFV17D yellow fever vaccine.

This CDR3 is CASSESGNSGNTIYF. CDR3 nucleotide sequence: TGCGCCAGCAGTGAGTCGGGCAACTCTGGAAACACCATATATTTT. This sequence joins TRBV10-1 and TRBJ1-3; D is uncertain. CDR1 and CDR2 (germline): WNHNN, SYGVQD (reference sequence). V lost 0 bases to trimming and J lost 0 bases, with 6 bases between them. There are 15 residues in the CDR3.